The rows below give T cell receptor beta chains drawn from one sample of a study of cytomegalovirus exposure and HLA in healthy donors. Clones were read by immunoSEQ multiplex PCR, and TCRdb kept only the in-frame ones, dropping some. The table lists roughly 150,000 clones, 70% to 80% of them singletons. The source material was PBMCs. The receptors were sampled from a woman in her forties in good health and CMV-seronegative. CDR3s include the opening cysteine and the closing phenylalanine or tryptophan. A D gene is named only where the DNA matches it firmly. Some rows mark clone size as missing; the rest say once, few, many or name a class of expanded clone.

d_gene	j_gene	v_gene	abundance	CDR3nt	CDR3aa
TRBD2	TRBJ2-3	TRBV2	NA	TGTGCCAGCAGTTACGGAGCGGGGGGCACGCATACGCAGTATTTT	CASSYGAGGTHTQYF
TRBD2	TRBJ2-3	TRBV5-8	NA	TGTGCCAGCAGCTTGTCTAAGCGGGACACAGATACGCAGTATTTT	CASSLSKRDTDTQYF
NA	TRBJ2-7	TRBV11-3	NA	TGTGCCAGCAGCTCTCCCAGGGGTATGGGCTACGAGCAGTACTTC	CASSSPRGMGYEQYF
TRBD2	TRBJ2-2	TRBV7-6	once	TGTGCCAGCACCCCGGGAGGGCCGAACACCGGGGAGCTGTTTTTT	CASTPGGPNTGELFF
TRBD1	TRBJ1-1	TRBV9	NA	TGTGCCAGCAGCGGGACAGGCGGGATCACTGAAGCTTTCTTT	CASSGTGGITEAFF
NA	TRBJ2-2	TRBV14	NA	TGTGCCAGCAGACCTAGCGCCGGGGAGCTGTTTTTT	CASRPSAGELFF
NA	TRBJ1-6	TRBV5-4	NA	TGTGCCAGCAGCTTCGACTTATCTAATTCACCCCTCCACTTT	CASSFDLSNSPLHF
NA	TRBJ1-1	TRBV5-6	NA	TGTGCCAGCAGCTTGGCCGGGGGGTGGGGAGCTTTCTTT	CASSLAGGWGAFF
NA	TRBJ1-4	TRBV5-4	NA	TGTGCCAGCAGTCCCCCGGGGGATGAAAAACTGTTTTTT	CASSPPGDEKLFF
NA	TRBJ2-7	TRBV5-4	NA	TGTGCCAGCAGCGGCAGACCGGGACATCCCTACGAGCAGTACTTC	CASSGRPGHPYEQYF
NA	TRBJ1-3	TRBV28	NA	TGTGCCAGCAGTTTACCAGTCCAAACCTCTGGAAACACCATATATTTT	CASSLPVQTSGNTIYF
NA	TRBJ1-2	TRBV28	NA	TGTGCCAGCAGTTCCCCGGGACTGAACTATGGCTACACCTTC	CASSSPGLNYGYTF
TRBD1	TRBJ2-7	TRBV27	NA	TGTGCCAGCAGAGGGCCCCGGGACAGTTCCTACGAGCAGTACTTC	CASRGPRDSSYEQYF
TRBD2	TRBJ2-1	TRBV7-7	NA	TGTGCTAGCAGCCCGGGAGGGTCCTACAATGAGCAGTTCTTC	CASSPGGSYNEQFF
NA	TRBJ2-7	TRBV2	NA	TGTGCCAACCGAAGAGAGAAGGGGAACTACGAGCAGTACTTC	CANRREKGNYEQYF
TRBD2	TRBJ2-1	TRBV4-1	NA	TGCGCCAGCAGCCCAATGGGACTAGCGGGCTACAATGAGCAGTTCTTC	CASSPMGLAGYNEQFF
NA	TRBJ2-7	TRBV5-1	few	TGCGCCAGCCACCTAAACCCCCACGAGCAGTACTTC	CASHLNPHEQYF
NA	TRBJ2-4	TRBV28	NA	TGTGCCAGCCAATGGGGGCTTCGGGCCAAAAACATTCAGTACTTC	CASQWGLRAKNIQYF
TRBD2	TRBJ2-5	TRBV7-2	NA	TGTGCCAGCAGCGGAAATAGCGGGCGAAGGGGGACCCAGTACTTC	CASSGNSGRRGTQYF
NA	TRBJ1-1	TRBV19	NA	TGTGCCAGTTTACCAACAGCGGGGGACACTGAAGCTTTCTTT	CASLPTAGDTEAFF
NA	TRBJ2-5	TRBV6-5	NA	TGTGCCAGCAGTCCTACGGGGGAATGGGGGACCCAGTACTTC	CASSPTGEWGTQYF
TRBD2	TRBJ2-1	TRBV5-1	NA	TGCGCCAGCAGCTTGGAAGGCGGGGGGGCCGTGGGTGAGCAGTTCTTC	CASSLEGGGAVGEQFF
NA	TRBJ1-2	TRBV6-5	NA	TGTGCCAGCAGTTATTCAGGAATTCGTTTGGGCTACACCTTC	CASSYSGIRLGYTF
NA	TRBJ1-1	TRBV6-5	NA	TGTGCCAGCAGTTACTCGACCGGCAGGCTTGAAGCTTTCTTT	CASSYSTGRLEAFF
NA	TRBJ2-2	TRBV10-3	NA	TGTGCCATCAGTGAGGGGGAGGCAGTCACCGGGGAGCTGTTTTTT	CAISEGEAVTGELFF
NA	TRBJ1-1	TRBV5-4	NA	TGTGCCAGCAGCTTGGACAGGTCCAGTGCTGAAGCTTTCTTT	CASSLDRSSAEAFF
NA	TRBJ1-1	TRBV7-7	few	TGTGCCAGCAGCCCCCGCGGGGCGAACACTGAAGCTTTCTTT	CASSPRGANTEAFF
NA	TRBJ2-3	TRBV7-6	NA	TGTGCCAGCAGCTCCAGGGTAGATACGCAGTATTTT	CASSSRVDTQYF
NA	TRBJ2-1	TRBV28	NA	TGTGCCAGCAGTTTCCCCGGACTACATTACAATGAGCAGTTCTTC	CASSFPGLHYNEQFF
TRBD1	TRBJ2-5	TRBV11-2	NA	TGTGCCAGCAGGATGACAGGGGTCCAAGAGACCCAGTACTTC	CASRMTGVQETQYF
NA	TRBJ2-3	TRBV14	once	TGTGCCAGCAGCCCCTTTACGGGAGCCCCAGATACGCAGTATTTT	CASSPFTGAPDTQYF
TRBD1	TRBJ2-3	TRBV11-3	NA	TGTGCCAGCAGCTTCCACCTCCCGTTAGGGGGCGGCCCAGATACGCAGTATTTT	CASSFHLPLGGGPDTQYF
TRBD1	TRBJ2-4	TRBV19	NA	TGTGCCAGTATCGATCCCAGGGGGACAGGGAGAAACAGTCAGTACTTC	CASIDPRGTGRNSQYF
TRBD1	TRBJ1-1	TRBV27	few	TGTGCCAGCCAACCAGGGGGGACTGGAAACACTGAAGCTTTCTTT	CASQPGGTGNTEAFF
TRBD2	TRBJ2-5	TRBV6-6	NA	TGTGCCAGCAGTTACTCGAGGCTAGCGGGAAGAGAGACCCAGTACTTC	CASSYSRLAGRETQYF
NA	TRBJ1-6	TRBV27	NA	TGTGCCAGCAGTTGGAGGGGACCTAATTCACCCCTCCACTTT	CASSWRGPNSPLHF
NA	TRBJ2-1	TRBV30	NA	TGTGCCTGGGGGAGGGGGGGAATAGTTCACAATGAGCAGTTCTTC	CAWGRGGIVHNEQFF
NA	TRBJ2-7	TRBV9	NA	TGTGCCAGCAGCGACGGTCTAGGGAGCTCCTACGAGCAGTACTTC	CASSDGLGSSYEQYF
TRBD2	TRBJ2-3	TRBV7-3	NA	TGTGCCAGCAGCAACCAAATAGCGGGAGCGGTCACAGATACGCAGTATTTT	CASSNQIAGAVTDTQYF
TRBD1	TRBJ2-5	TRBV2	NA	TGTGCCAGCAGGGGGACAGTCTACCAAGAGACCCAGTACTTC	CASRGTVYQETQYF
TRBD1	TRBJ2-3	TRBV7-2	NA	TGTGCCAGCAGCTCGACAGGGGGCGATACGCAGTATTTT	CASSSTGGDTQYF
TRBD1	TRBJ2-3	TRBV12-5	NA	TGTGCTAGTGGTCTCCGGGACAGGGGGCTCACAGATACGCAGTATTTT	CASGLRDRGLTDTQYF